This T cell receptor (beta chain) was observed in a study of beta chain features in type 1 diabetes. The study's findings and limits: Shorter TCRB CDR3s, moderately but significantly so, were found in Type 1 diabetes patients in all four CD4+ subsets. Across patients, naive, central memory and Treg TCRB repertoires exhibited apparently greater similarity than was observed across healthy donors. High-TCR-expressing cells could be over-represented by cDNA sequencing. Patients and controls would be equally affected if PCR favored shorter templates.

Since all of the isolated RNA was reverse transcribed, expressed TCRB transcripts were what got sequenced. Naive, central memory and regulatory T cell samples produced a mean of around 4 million reads. Method: immunoSEQ multiplex PCR; TCRdb's copy keeps in-frame clones and lacks some. The sample lists 600,000 to 750,000 clones; around an eighth were seen once. This clone was seen a few times. What it recognizes is unknown. The origin of this receptor is a man aged 30 to 39 with type 1 diabetes. What was sequenced was naive CD4+ T cells from blood.

The CDR3 is CASSYPGLETQYF. CDR3 DNA: TGTGCCAGCAGCTACCCTGGTTTGGAGACCCAGTACTTC. The J gene is TRBJ2-5, the V gene TRBV2; D is unresolved. V was shortened by 6 bases and J by 5 bases, with 13 bases between the two germline ends. The CDR3 contains 13 residues. Germline V gene sequence: CDR1 SNHLY, CDR2 FYNNEI.